This T cell receptor beta chain was identified in a study of CD8+ T cells in alopecia areata. Study context: In an open-label trial, patients got 5 to 10 mg tofacitinib twice daily. Study observations and caveats: Mice gave a clearer picture of TCR sharing than patients did, possibly for HLA-related reasons.

Germline V gives CDR1 MNHNS, CDR2 SASEGT. This CDR3 has 15 residues. V lost 5 bases, J lost 2 bases, and 4 bases stayed unmatched. As part of sample collection, lesional scalp punch biopsies and peripheral blood were taken from alopecia areata patients. The table lists this clone with a few counts. Antigen unknown. Sequencing used cDNA as its template, made by extracting RNA and reverse transcribing it. Libraries were prepared by immunoSEQ multiplex PCR; TCRdb keeps only in-frame clonotypes and omits some of them. In the table there are under 250,000 clones, 57% of which are singletons. Source: CD4+ T cells sorted from blood, taken at week 0. The clonotype comes from a human donor with alopecia areata. The rearrangement uses TRBV6-1 and TRBJ2-3, with 10 bases lining up with TRBD1. The CDR3 nucleotides read TGTGCCAGCAGTCGGACAGGGGGTTCCACAGATACGCAGTATTTT. Amino acids: CASSRTGGSTDTQYF.